This record looks at one T cell receptor (beta chain) sequence and its context. What it binds is not known. This sample is drawn from a study of CD8 T cells in ankylosing spondylitis. Points from the study as a whole: For ankylosing spondylitis blood, a TCR beta motif of about 8 highly homologous variants appeared characteristic. Previous work reported some of these motif variants in the synovial fluid and blood of reactive arthritis. Disease-associated clonotypes exhibited CD8+ identity and were relatively infrequent in peripheral blood. Reportedly, disease-linked clones are significantly enriched in ankylosing spondylitis patients' matched synovial fluid.

Trimming stripped 3 bases from V and 0 bases from J, with 11 bases between. The CDR3 is 14 amino acids. The germline V gene has CDR1 DFQATT and CDR2 SNEGSKA (reference sequence). A quantitative 5'-RACE method, one with molecular barcodes, was used to make TCR beta libraries. Using its own MiXCR run on the 5' RACE reads, TCRdb lists one record per CDR3 protein. The table has 750,000 to 850,000 distinct CDR3 sequences, approximately 12% seen once; the top ten hold 0.51%. The sequenced sample was blood, either unsorted or a sorted T cell fraction (not recorded which). V is TRBV20-1 and J is TRBJ2-5; D could derive from TRBD1 or TRBD2 (5 bases each). The sequence was obtained from a male donor with ankylosing spondylitis. The CDR3 DNA reads TGCAGTGCTAGGTTGGGGACGTACCAAGAGACCCAGTACTTC. Amino acids: CSARLGTYQETQYF.